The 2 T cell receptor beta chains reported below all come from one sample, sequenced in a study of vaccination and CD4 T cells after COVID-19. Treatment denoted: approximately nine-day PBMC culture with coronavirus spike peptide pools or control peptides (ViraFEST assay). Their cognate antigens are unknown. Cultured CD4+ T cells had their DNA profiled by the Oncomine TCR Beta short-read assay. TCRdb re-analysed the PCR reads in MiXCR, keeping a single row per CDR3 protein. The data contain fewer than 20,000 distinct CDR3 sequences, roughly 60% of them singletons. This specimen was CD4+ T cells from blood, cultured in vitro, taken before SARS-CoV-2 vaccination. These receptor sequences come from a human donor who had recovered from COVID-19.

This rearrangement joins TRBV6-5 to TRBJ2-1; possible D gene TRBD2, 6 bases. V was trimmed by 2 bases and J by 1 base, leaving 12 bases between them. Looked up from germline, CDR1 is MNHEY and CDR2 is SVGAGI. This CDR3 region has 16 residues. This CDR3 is CASSYDPGVSYNEQFF. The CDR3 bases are TGTGCCAGCAGTTACGATCCGGGAGTGTCCTACAATGAGCAGTTCTTC.

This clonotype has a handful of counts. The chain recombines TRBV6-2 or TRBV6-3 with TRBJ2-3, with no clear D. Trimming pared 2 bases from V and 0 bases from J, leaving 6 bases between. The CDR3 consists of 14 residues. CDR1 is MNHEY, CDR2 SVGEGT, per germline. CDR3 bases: TGTGCCAGCAGTTACCTTGTAAGCACAGATACGCAGTATTTT. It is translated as CASSYLVSTDTQYF.